One sample yielded the 22 T cell receptor beta chains listed below, sequenced in a study of blood T cell repertoires in COVID-19. Sequenced by immunoSEQ multiplex PCR; TCRdb stores in-frame clones only, minus some. The sample consists of some 530,000 clones, approximately 85% of them appearing once. The sample was peripheral blood. These receptors came from a human donor in a cohort sampled during active COVID-19.

The chain is built from TRBV3-1 (or the pseudogene TRBV3-2) and TRBJ1-3; D gene ambiguous. CDR1 is LGHDT, CDR2 YNNKEL, per germline (reference sequence). Trimming left V 1 base short and J 1 base short, with 5 bases between. This CDR3 spans 14 amino acids. CDR3 DNA: TGTGCCAGCAGCCAAGGCGTTTCTGGAAACACCATATATTTT. Encoded protein: CASSQGVSGNTIYF.

Remarks on this clone: A read error may account for a junction end that differs from germline. Additional DNA sequences in this sample encode the identical CDR3. The chain combines TRBV6-5 with TRBJ2-7; D perhaps matches TRBD2 (5 bases). CDR3 length equals 14 residues. Germline CDR1 reads MNHEY; CDR2 reads SVGAGI. The DNA for the CDR3 is TGTGCCAGCAGTTACTTCGGCCCCCGGGGAGAGCAGTATTTC. Residues: CASSYFGPRGEQYF.

V is TRBV7-9 and J is TRBJ1-3; perhaps TRBD1 as D (6 bases). Germline-derived CDR1 and CDR2 are SEHNR and FQNEAQ (reference sequence). Trimming shortened V by 2 bases and J by 4 bases, and 9 bases separated the two germline ends. The CDR3 is made up of 14 amino acids. The CDR3 spells CASSLNGQGNTIYF. CDR3 DNA sequence: TGTGCCAGCAGCTTAAATGGACAGGGAAACACCATATATTTT.

The count of this clone is one. The chain carries TRBV30 and TRBJ2-7; the match to TRBD2 covers 7 bases. V was pared by 2 bases and J by 6 bases, with 7 bases of the junction left unmatched. CDR1 is GTSNPN, CDR2 SVGIG, per germline (reference sequence). CDR3 size: 13 residues. The CDR3 DNA reads TGTGCCTGGAGTCCGGGAGGTTCCCTCGAGCAGTACTTC. Translating gives CAWSPGGSLEQYF.

CDR3 in DNA: TGTGCCAGCAGCTTGTACCAAGGGGGTGGGCGGCTCCCCTACGAGCAGTACTTC. This sequence encodes CASSLYQGGGRLPYEQYF. The rearrangement uses TRBV5-6 and TRBJ2-7, with D perhaps matching TRBD1 (6 bases). Germline V lookup: CDR1 SGHDT, CDR2 YYEEEE. The V and J ends lost 1 base and 2 bases respectively, with 22 bases between them. The length of the CDR3 is 18 residues.

V gene TRBV6-2 or TRBV6-3 combines with J gene TRBJ1-2; D is perhaps TRBD1 (6 bases). V was trimmed by 6 bases and J by 8 bases, leaving 10 bases between them. The CDR3 spans 11 residues. Germline loops: CDR1 MNHEY, CDR2 SVGEGT. The CDR3 bases are TGTGCCAGCAGCGACAGGCTGGGCTACACCTTC. This codes for CASSDRLGYTF.

This clone was found once. The chain is built from TRBV7-6 and TRBJ2-1; TRBD1 matches 10 bases. V dropped 2 bases and J dropped 7; count of bases not matched to a gene: 5. The CDR3 covers 15 residues. Germline values: CDR1 SGHVS, CDR2 FNYEAQ. CDR3 coding DNA: TGTGCCAGCAGCTTACCTCCGGGACAGGGGAATGAGCAGTTCTTC. Translated, it gives CASSLPPGQGNEQFF.

This clone was detected once. The gene calls are TRBV25-1 and TRBJ1-4, with 8 bases aligning to TRBD1. Germline CDR1 reads MGHDK; CDR2 reads SYGVNS. This CDR3 region has 15 residues. V trimming: 4 bases; J trimming: 5 bases; junction bases outside the gene matches: 6. In DNA form, the CDR3 reads TGTGCCAGCAGTGCCTGGACAGGGACGAATGAAAAACTGTTTTTT. Translation gives CASSAWTGTNEKLFF.

This clone was counted between two and nine times. The chain couples TRBV27 to TRBJ1-1; 7 positions match TRBD1. V was pared by 8 bases and J by 0 bases, with 6 bases of the junction left unmatched. Germline loops: CDR1 MNHEY, CDR2 SMNVEV (reference sequence). This CDR3 spans 14 amino acids. CDR3 sequence (DNA): TGTGCCAGCTGGGATACAGGGGTGAACACTGAAGCTTTCTTT. Translated, it gives CASWDTGVNTEAFF.

V and J are TRBV6-4 and TRBJ2-1; 11 bases are shared with TRBD2. J lost 4 bases, V lost 4 bases, and 6 bases had no gene match. The CDR3 loop spans 16 amino acids. Germline V gene data show CDR1 as MRHNA and CDR2 as SNTAGT. The CDR3 here is CASSGRLAGKYNEQFF. The CDR3 DNA sequence: TGTGCCAGCAGTGGACGACTAGCGGGAAAATACAATGAGCAGTTCTTC.

This clone appeared once. The chain joins TRBV30 to TRBJ1-2; TRBD1 matches 9 bases. With 1 base clipped from V and 8 bases from J, the junction kept 2 bases outside the gene matches. Germline assignment: CDR1 GTSNPN and CDR2 SVGIG (reference sequence). This CDR3 region has 12 residues. The CDR3 region is CAWSDRGQGYTF. The CDR3 DNA reads as TGTGCCTGGAGTGACAGGGGGCAAGGCTACACCTTC.

The V call is TRBV28, the J call TRBJ1-2, with D possibly being TRBD1 (6 bases). From germline, CDR1 is MDHEN and CDR2 SYDVKM. The CDR3 spans 13 residues. Trimming left V 6 bases short and J 2 bases short, with 10 bases between. The CDR3 bases are TGTGCCAGCAGACCGACAGGCAACTATGGCTACACCTTC. It specifies CASRPTGNYGYTF.

This clone has a handful of counts. V and J are TRBV6-1 and TRBJ1-5; 11 bases match TRBD1. Trimming took 4 bases from V and 2 from J; bases not matched to a gene: 7. Per germline, CDR1 MNHNS and CDR2 SASEGT. The length of the CDR3 is 17 residues. In DNA form, the CDR3 reads TGTGCCAGCAGTGCCCAGGGGGGACAGGGGGGCAATCAGCCCCAGCATTTT. It codes for CASSAQGGQGGNQPQHF.

V is TRBV5-6 and J is TRBJ1-2; D is unclear. V gave up 2 bases and J gave up 6 bases, with 8 bases separating them. Germline CDR1 SGHDT, CDR2 YYEEEE. The length of the CDR3 is 12 residues. As DNA, the CDR3 is TGTGCCAGCAGCTTCACAGAAAATGGCTACACCTTC. The encoded protein is CASSFTENGYTF.

V usage is TRBV4-1 and J usage is TRBJ2-3; D gene uncertain. The germline V gene encodes CDR1 MGHRA and CDR2 YSYEKL. The CDR3 totals 14 residues. Trimming shortened V by 3 bases and J by 0 bases, and 7 bases separated the two germline ends. The CDR3 DNA sequence: TGCGCCAGCAGCCATCAGCGAAGCACAGATACGCAGTATTTT. Encoded protein: CASSHQRSTDTQYF.

This clone was picked up one time. The chain uses TRBV12-5 and TRBJ2-5, with TRBD1 matching 11 bases. Trimming at V came to 7 bases and at J to 2 bases, leaving 9 bases not matched to a gene. The CDR3 has 16 amino acids. Germline V gives CDR1 LGHNT, CDR2 FRNRAP. The CDR3 reads CASAPGQGAFQETQYF. CDR3 DNA: TGTGCTAGTGCTCCAGGACAGGGGGCCTTTCAAGAGACCCAGTACTTC.

The rearrangement joins TRBV3-1 (or the pseudogene TRBV3-2) to TRBJ1-4, with TRBD1 matching over 11 bases. Germline V lookup: CDR1 LGHDT, CDR2 YNNKEL (reference sequence). Trimming cost V 3 bases and J 10 bases; bases outside gene matches: 7. This CDR3 contains 15 residues. The CDR3 DNA reads as TGTGCCAGCAGCCAGGGACAGGGGGGTATCGGAAAACTGTTTTTT. Its translation is CASSQGQGGIGKLFF.

Written as DNA, the CDR3 is TGTGCCAGCAGTTTTGGCGGGAGGTTGTACAATGAGCAGTTCTTC. As protein: CASSFGGRLYNEQFF. The chain is built from TRBV27 and TRBJ2-1, with 8 bases aligning to TRBD2. This CDR3 is built from 15 residues. CDR1 and CDR2 (germline): MNHEY, SMNVEV (reference sequence). Trimming removed 3 bases from V and 4 bases from J; junction bases left unmatched: 5.

This chain links TRBV5-6 with TRBJ2-7; 14 bases agree with TRBD2. The V segment lost 4 bases and the J segment 3 bases; nucleotides outside the gene matches: 9. CDR3 length: 17 amino acids. CDR1 and CDR2 (germline): SGHDT, YYEEEE. The CDR3 region has the DNA TGTGCCAGCAGCCCTGGGACTAGCGGGGGCGGGATCTACGAGCAGTACTTC. Its protein product is CASSPGTSGGGIYEQYF.

V and J are TRBV9 and TRBJ1-6; D not resolved. The CDR3 length is 15 residues. The germline gives CDR1 SGDLS, CDR2 YYNGEE. The ends were cut back, 6 bases at V and 3 bases at J, with 13 bases in the middle. The CDR3 loop is CASNSGRNYNSPLHF. In DNA form, the CDR3 reads TGTGCCAGCAATTCAGGCCGGAACTATAATTCACCCCTCCACTTT.

The J gene is TRBJ2-3, the V gene TRBV7-3; tentative D call: TRBD1 (6 bases). CDR3 length: 14 residues. The ends were cut back, 5 bases at V and 9 bases at J, with 18 bases in the middle. CDR1 is SGHTA and CDR2 is FQGTGA in the germline V gene. This CDR3 reads CASSPTGFKETQYF. The CDR3 region has the DNA TGTGCCAGCAGCCCAACAGGGTTTAAGGAGACGCAGTATTTT.

V is TRBV29-1 and J is TRBJ2-5, with 8 bases identical to TRBD2. CDR1 and CDR2 from the germline V gene are SQVTM and ANQGSEA. V lost 4 bases to trimming and J lost 3 bases; unmatched junction nucleotides: 16. This CDR3 comprises 17 residues. As DNA, the CDR3 is TGCAGCGTTGTCCCGGGAGGGCCGGGGGGCCAGAAAGAGACCCAGTACTTC. It codes for CSVVPGGPGGQKETQYF.